Listed below are T cell receptor beta chains from one sample, sequenced in a study of cytomegalovirus exposure and HLA in healthy donors. Sequencing used immunoSEQ multiplex PCR; TCRdb keeps in-frame clones, though not all of them. The sample includes about 98,000 clones, roughly 81% of them seen just once. Specimen: PBMCs. These receptor sequences come from a man in his forties in good health and CMV-seronegative. The CDR3 runs from the conserved cysteine through the conserved F or W. The D gene is left open where the match is weak. Some rows mark clone size as missing; the rest say once, few, many or name a class of expanded clone.

d_call	j_call	v_call	cdr3_length	clone_size	cdr3_nt	cdr3_aa
NA	TRBJ1-3	TRBV19	13	NA	TGTGCCAGTCCAGGGCCTAATGGAAACACCATATATTTT	CASPGPNGNTIYF
TRBD1	TRBJ1-4	TRBV7-9	15	few	TGTGCCATCCCTGGGACAGCAGATTTGAATGAAAAACTGTTTTTT	CAIPGTADLNEKLFF
NA	TRBJ1-6	TRBV2	13	NA	TGTGCCAGCAGAGGTCAGGGGAATTCACCCCTCCACTTT	CASRGQGNSPLHF
TRBD1	TRBJ1-3	TRBV29-1	14	NA	TGCAGCGTCCAATGGACAGGGATGGGAAACACCATATATTTT	CSVQWTGMGNTIYF
NA	TRBJ1-1	TRBV5-4	14	NA	TGTGCCAGCAGCTTGGTGGGGAGTAACACTGAAGCTTTCTTT	CASSLVGSNTEAFF
TRBD1	TRBJ1-1	TRBV6-6	13	few	TGTGCCAGCAGTCGGGACAGCAACACTGAAGCTTTCTTT	CASSRDSNTEAFF
NA	TRBJ2-7	TRBV4-1	13	NA	TGCGCCAGCAGCCAAGGTCTCTCCGACGAGCAGTACTTC	CASSQGLSDEQYF
NA	TRBJ2-1	TRBV5-4	15	NA	TGTGCCAGCAGCTTGGCAGGAAGCTCCTACAATGAGCAGTTCTTC	CASSLAGSSYNEQFF
TRBD1	TRBJ1-1	TRBV28	11	NA	TGTGCCAGTGTCGGACAGGTTGAAGCTTTCTTT	CASVGQVEAFF
TRBD2	TRBJ2-1	TRBV6-5	15	NA	TGTGCCAGCAGTTCTAGCGGGGGATCCTACAATGAGCAGTTCTTC	CASSSSGGSYNEQFF
TRBD1	TRBJ1-1	TRBV29-1	14	NA	TGCAGCGTTGATAGCGGCAGGGGGCCCACTGAAGCTTTCTTT	CSVDSGRGPTEAFF
TRBD2	TRBJ2-7	TRBV4-2	16	NA	TGTGCCAGCAGCCAAGCGGAGGACGGGGGGGCGGGGGAGCAGTACTTC	CASSQAEDGGAGEQYF
NA	TRBJ2-7	TRBV27	15	NA	TGTGCCAGCAGTTTATCTCCGACGGGCTCCTACGAGCAGTACTTC	CASSLSPTGSYEQYF
NA	TRBJ2-3	TRBV9	15	NA	TGTGCCAGCAGGAGAGGGCCCGTGGGCACAGATACGCAGTATTTT	CASRRGPVGTDTQYF
NA	TRBJ2-5	TRBV28	14	NA	TGTGCCAGCACTCCGAGGGAAAACCAAGAGACCCAGTACTTC	CASTPRENQETQYF
NA	TRBJ2-2	TRBV5-1	14	NA	TGCGCCAGCAGTGACTTCAGTCTGACCGGGGAGCTGTTTTTT	CASSDFSLTGELFF
NA	TRBJ1-2	TRBV5-6	13	NA	TGTGCCAGCAGCTTAACAGCTAACTATGGCTACACCTTC	CASSLTANYGYTF
TRBD1	TRBJ1-3	TRBV9	14	few	TGTGCCAGCAGCACGACAGGGGCTGGAAACACCATATATTTT	CASSTTGAGNTIYF
TRBD2	TRBJ2-2	TRBV5-6	15	NA	TGTGCCAGCAGCGTTCTAGCGGGGGGTCCCGGGGAGCTGTTTTTT	CASSVLAGGPGELFF
NA	TRBJ2-7	TRBV5-4	14	NA	TGTGCCAGCAGAACCGCCGGGGTAACCTACGAGCAGTACTTC	CASRTAGVTYEQYF
NA	TRBJ1-1	TRBV5-1	14	NA	TGCGCCAGCAGCGCCAGTCTCGGGGGCACTGAAGCTTTCTTT	CASSASLGGTEAFF
NA	TRBJ1-6	TRBV18	16	NA	TGTGCCAGCTCCCCGACAAGCGGTGACGGAACTTCACCCCTCCACTTT	CASSPTSGDGTSPLHF
NA	TRBJ2-5	TRBV5-1	13	NA	TGCGCCAGCAGCTTGCGGGTTTCGGAGACCCAGTACTTC	CASSLRVSETQYF
NA	TRBJ1-5	TRBV6-5	15	NA	TGTGCCAGCAGTACCTCCTACAGGTCAAATCAGCCCCAGCATTTT	CASSTSYRSNQPQHF
TRBD2	TRBJ2-7	TRBV18	15	NA	TGCGCCAGCTCACCAAGCGGGGCTTTCCCTTACGAGCAGTACTTC	CASSPSGAFPYEQYF
NA	TRBJ2-5	TRBV11-3	13	NA	TGTGCCAGCAGCTCCCAGGGCGAGGAGACCCAGTACTTC	CASSSQGEETQYF
NA	TRBJ1-1	TRBV10-3	14	NA	TGTGCCATCAGTGCTTGGACAGAGAACACTGAAGCTTTCTTT	CAISAWTENTEAFF
TRBD1	TRBJ2-7	TRBV19	14	NA	TGTGCCAGTAGTACCGGACAGGAACCCTACGAGCAGTACTTC	CASSTGQEPYEQYF
NA	TRBJ1-5	TRBV7-8	17	NA	TGTGCCAGCAGCACCGGACAGCACGGTAATAGCAATCAGCCCCAGCATTTT	CASSTGQHGNSNQPQHF
TRBD2	TRBJ2-5	TRBV27	15	once	TGTGCCAGCAAGGGGGGCGGGGGGGCATGGGAGACCCAGTACTTC	CASKGGGGAWETQYF
NA	TRBJ1-1	TRBV6-6	15	NA	TGTGCCAGCAGTCTAGGACAGAACATGAACACTGAAGCTTTCTTT	CASSLGQNMNTEAFF
NA	TRBJ1-6	TRBV7-2	13	few	TGTGCCAGCAGCTCAACGACAGACTCACCCCTCCACTTT	CASSSTTDSPLHF
NA	TRBJ2-5	TRBV5-4	14	NA	TGTGCCAGCAGCTTGAAAGGAGGTGTAGAGACCCAGTACTTC	CASSLKGGVETQYF
NA	TRBJ2-1	TRBV30	14	few	TGTGCCTGGAGTGTGGAGGAGGGGAGCTATGAGCAGTTCTTC	CAWSVEEGSYEQFF
TRBD2	TRBJ2-5	TRBV27	14	NA	TGTGCCAGCAGCCGCGGGGGGGCCCGAGAGACCCAGTACTTC	CASSRGGARETQYF
NA	TRBJ1-1	TRBV27	18	NA	TGTGCCAGCAGTTTACGTCGCGACAGACGATTAATGAACACTGAAGCTTTCTTT	CASSLRRDRRLMNTEAFF
TRBD1	TRBJ2-7	TRBV11-2	14	NA	TGTGCCAGCAGCAAAGGGACAGGGACCTACGAGCAGTACTTC	CASSKGTGTYEQYF